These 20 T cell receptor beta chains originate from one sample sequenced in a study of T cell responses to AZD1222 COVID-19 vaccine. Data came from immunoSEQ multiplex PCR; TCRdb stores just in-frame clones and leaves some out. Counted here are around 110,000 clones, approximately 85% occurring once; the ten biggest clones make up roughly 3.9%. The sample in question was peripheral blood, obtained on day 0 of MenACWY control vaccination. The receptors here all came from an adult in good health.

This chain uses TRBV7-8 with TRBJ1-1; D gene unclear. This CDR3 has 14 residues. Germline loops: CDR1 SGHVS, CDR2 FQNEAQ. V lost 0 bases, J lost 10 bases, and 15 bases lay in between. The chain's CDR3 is CASSLAGGPKGAFF. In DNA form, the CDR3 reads TGTGCCAGCAGCTTAGCGGGCGGGCCTAAGGGAGCTTTCTTT.

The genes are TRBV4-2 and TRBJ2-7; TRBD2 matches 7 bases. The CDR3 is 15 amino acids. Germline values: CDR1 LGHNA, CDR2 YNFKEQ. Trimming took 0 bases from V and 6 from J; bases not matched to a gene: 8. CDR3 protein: CASSQDYTGGFEQYF. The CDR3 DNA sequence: TGTGCCAGCAGCCAAGACTATACGGGGGGTTTCGAGCAGTACTTC.

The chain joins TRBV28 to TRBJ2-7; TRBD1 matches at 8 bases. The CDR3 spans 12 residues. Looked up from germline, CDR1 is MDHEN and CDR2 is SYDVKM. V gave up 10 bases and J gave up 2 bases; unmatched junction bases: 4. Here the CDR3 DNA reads TGTGCCACCCGGACAGGGCCCTACGAGCAGTACTTC. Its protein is CATRTGPYEQYF. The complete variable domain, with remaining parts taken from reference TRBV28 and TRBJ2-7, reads DVKVTQSSRYLVKRTGEKVFLECVQDMDHENMFWYRQDPGLGLRLIYFSYDVKMKEKGDIPEGYSVSREKKERFSLILESASTNQTSMYLCATRTGPYEQYFGPGTRLTVT.

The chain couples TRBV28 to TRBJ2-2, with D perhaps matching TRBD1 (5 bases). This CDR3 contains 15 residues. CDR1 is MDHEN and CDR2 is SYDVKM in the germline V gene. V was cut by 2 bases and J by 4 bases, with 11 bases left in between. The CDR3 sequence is CASSLGTGLTGELFF. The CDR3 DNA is TGTGCCAGCAGTTTAGGTACAGGCCTCACCGGGGAGCTGTTTTTT.

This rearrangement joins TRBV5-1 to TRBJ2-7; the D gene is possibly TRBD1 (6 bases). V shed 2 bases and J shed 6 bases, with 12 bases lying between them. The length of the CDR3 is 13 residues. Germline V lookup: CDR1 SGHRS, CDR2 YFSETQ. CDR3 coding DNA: TGCGCCAGCAGCTTACAGGGTACCATCGAGCAGTACTTC. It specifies CASSLQGTIEQYF.

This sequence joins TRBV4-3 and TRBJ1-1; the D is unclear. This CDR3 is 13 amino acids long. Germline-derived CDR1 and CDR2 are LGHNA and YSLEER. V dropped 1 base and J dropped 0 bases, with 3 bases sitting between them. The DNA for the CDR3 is TGCGCCAGCAGCCAAGGGATGAACACTGAAGCTTTCTTT. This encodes CASSQGMNTEAFF.

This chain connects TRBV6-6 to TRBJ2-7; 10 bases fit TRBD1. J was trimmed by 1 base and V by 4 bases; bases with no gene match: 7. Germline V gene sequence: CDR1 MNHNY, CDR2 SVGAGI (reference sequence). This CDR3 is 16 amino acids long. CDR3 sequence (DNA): TGTGCCAGCAGTTCCCCGGGGGGACAGGGGTCCTACGAGCAGTACTTC. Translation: CASSSPGGQGSYEQYF.

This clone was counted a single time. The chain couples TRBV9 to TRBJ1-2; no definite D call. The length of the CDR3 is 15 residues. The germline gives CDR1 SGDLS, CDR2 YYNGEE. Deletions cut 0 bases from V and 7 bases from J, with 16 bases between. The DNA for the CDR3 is TGTGCCAGCAGCGTAGTGGCGCACGACCTATCTGGCTACACCTTC. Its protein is CASSVVAHDLSGYTF.

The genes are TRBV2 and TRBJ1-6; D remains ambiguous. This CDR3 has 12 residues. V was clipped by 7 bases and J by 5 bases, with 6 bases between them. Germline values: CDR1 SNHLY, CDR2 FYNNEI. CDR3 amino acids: CASNEDNSPLHF. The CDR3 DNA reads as TGTGCCAGCAATGAGGATAATTCACCCCTCCACTTT.

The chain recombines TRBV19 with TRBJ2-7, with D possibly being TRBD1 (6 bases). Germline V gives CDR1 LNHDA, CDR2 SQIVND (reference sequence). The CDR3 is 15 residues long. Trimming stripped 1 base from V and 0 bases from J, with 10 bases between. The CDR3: CASSIGDTLSYEQYF. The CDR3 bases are TGTGCCAGTAGTATAGGGGACACCCTCTCCTACGAGCAGTACTTC.

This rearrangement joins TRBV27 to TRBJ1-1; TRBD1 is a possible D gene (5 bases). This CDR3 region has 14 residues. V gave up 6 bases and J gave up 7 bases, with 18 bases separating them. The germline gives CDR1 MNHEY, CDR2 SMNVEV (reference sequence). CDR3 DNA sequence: TGTGCCAGCAGCCCTCTTGTGGGGGGAAGTGAAGCTTTCTTT. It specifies CASSPLVGGSEAFF.

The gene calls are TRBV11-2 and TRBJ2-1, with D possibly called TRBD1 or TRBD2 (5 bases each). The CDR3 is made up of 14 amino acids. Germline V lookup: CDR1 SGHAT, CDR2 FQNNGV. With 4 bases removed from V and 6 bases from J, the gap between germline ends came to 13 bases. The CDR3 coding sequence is TGTGCCAGCAGCTCAGGGACGCAGTCCAATGAGCAGTTCTTC. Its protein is CASSSGTQSNEQFF.

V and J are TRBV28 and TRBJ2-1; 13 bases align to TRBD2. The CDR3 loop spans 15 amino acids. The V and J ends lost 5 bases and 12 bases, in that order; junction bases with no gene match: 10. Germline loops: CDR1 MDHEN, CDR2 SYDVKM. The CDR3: CASSLGTSGAYVQFF. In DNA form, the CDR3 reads TGTGCCAGCAGTCTCGGGACTAGCGGGGCGTACGTGCAGTTCTTC. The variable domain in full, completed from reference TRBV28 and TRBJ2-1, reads DVKVTQSSRYLVKRTGEKVFLECVQDMDHENMFWYRQDPGLGLRLIYFSYDVKMKEKGDIPEGYSVSREKKERFSLILESASTNQTSMYLCASSLGTSGAYVQFFGPGTRLTVL.

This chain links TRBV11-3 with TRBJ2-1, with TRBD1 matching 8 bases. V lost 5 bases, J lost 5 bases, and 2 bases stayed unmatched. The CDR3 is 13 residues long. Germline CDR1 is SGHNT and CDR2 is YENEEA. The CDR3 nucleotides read TGTGCCAGCAGCCGGGGACAGGACAATGAGCAGTTCTTC. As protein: CASSRGQDNEQFF. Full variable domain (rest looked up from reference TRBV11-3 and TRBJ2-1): EAGVVQSPRYKIIEKKQPVAFWCNPISGHNTLYWYLQNLGQGPELLIRYENEEAVDDSQLPKDRFSAERLKGVDSTLKIQPAELGDSAVYLCASSRGQDNEQFFGPGTRLTVL.

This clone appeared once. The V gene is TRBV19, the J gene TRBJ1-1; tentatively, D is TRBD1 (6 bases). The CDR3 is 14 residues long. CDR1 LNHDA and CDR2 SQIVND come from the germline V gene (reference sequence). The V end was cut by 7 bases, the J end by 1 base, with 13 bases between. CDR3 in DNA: TGTGCCAGTACCCAGGGGACACAGAACACTGAAGCTTTCTTT. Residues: CASTQGTQNTEAFF.

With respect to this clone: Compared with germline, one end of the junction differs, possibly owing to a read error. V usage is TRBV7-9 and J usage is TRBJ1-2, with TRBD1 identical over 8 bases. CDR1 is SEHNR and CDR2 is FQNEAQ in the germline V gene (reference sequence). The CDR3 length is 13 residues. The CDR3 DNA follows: TGTGCCAGCAGCTTAGTCATGGGACAGGCTATCTCCTTC. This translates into CASSLVMGQAISF.

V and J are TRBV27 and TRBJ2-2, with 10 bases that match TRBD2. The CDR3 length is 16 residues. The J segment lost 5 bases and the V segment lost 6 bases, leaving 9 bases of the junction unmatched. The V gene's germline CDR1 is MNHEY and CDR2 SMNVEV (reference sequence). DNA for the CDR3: TGTGCCAGCAGGCGATTTCTAGCGGGGGATACCGGGGAGCTGTTTTTT. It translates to CASRRFLAGDTGELFF.

In nucleotides, the CDR3 is TGTGCCAGCAGCTTAGGGCTAGCGGGGGGGCAAGAGACCCAGTACTTC. Amino acids: CASSLGLAGGQETQYF. The chain joins TRBV11-2 to TRBJ2-5; 12 nucleotides align to TRBD2. Trimming cost V 1 base and J 2 bases; bases outside gene matches: 2. Germline values: CDR1 SGHAT, CDR2 FQNNGV. CDR3 size: 16 residues.

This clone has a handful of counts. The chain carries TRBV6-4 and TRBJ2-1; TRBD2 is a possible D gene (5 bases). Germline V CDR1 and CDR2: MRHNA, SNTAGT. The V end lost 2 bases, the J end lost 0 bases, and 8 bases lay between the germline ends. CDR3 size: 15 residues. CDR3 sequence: CASSDTDYSYNEQFF. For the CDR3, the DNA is TGTGCCAGCAGTGACACCGACTACTCCTACAATGAGCAGTTCTTC.

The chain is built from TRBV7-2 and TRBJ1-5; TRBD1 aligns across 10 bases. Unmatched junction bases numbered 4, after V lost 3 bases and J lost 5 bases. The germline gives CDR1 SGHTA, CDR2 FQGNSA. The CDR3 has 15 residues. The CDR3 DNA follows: TGTGCCAGCAGCTTGACAGGGGGCGCGGATCAGCCCCAGCATTTT. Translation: CASSLTGGADQPQHF.